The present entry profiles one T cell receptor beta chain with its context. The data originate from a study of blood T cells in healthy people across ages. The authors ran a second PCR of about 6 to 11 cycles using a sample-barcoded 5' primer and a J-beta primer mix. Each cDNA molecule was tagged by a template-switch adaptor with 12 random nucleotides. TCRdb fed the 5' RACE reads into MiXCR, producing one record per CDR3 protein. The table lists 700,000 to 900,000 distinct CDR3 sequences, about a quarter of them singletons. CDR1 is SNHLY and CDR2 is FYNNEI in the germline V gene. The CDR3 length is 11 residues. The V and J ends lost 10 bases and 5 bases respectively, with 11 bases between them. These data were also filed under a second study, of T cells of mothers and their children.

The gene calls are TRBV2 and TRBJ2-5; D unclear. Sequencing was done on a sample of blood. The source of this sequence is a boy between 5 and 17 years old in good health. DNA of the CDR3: TGTGCCACCCGTTATGCTGAGACCCAGTACTTC. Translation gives CATRYAETQYF.